One and the same sample provided the 31 T cell receptor beta chains below, sequenced in a study of T cell changes during pregnancy in multiple sclerosis (dated by TCRdb to the late 2010s). Libraries were constructed by the immunoSEQ multiplex PCR assay. TCRdb's version of the immuneACCESS table is confined to in-frame rearrangements and falls short of the full clone set. An unresolved V gene accounts for under half of the shortfall where checked; the remainder is of unknown origin. In this sample the table shows about 67,000 clones, 90% of which occur a single time. Together, the top ten hold 1.5% of the sample. The sequencing here drew on peripheral blood, taken in the third trimester of pregnancy. The receptors shown here come from a female donor with multiple sclerosis, enrolled in a pregnancy study.

The V and J genes are TRBV30 and TRBJ1-2, with 8 nucleotides matching TRBD1. The CDR3 loop spans 12 amino acids. Trimming at V came to 8 bases and at J to 8 bases, leaving 10 bases not matched to a gene. Germline V lookup: CDR1 GTSNPN, CDR2 SVGIG (reference sequence). The CDR3 sequence is CARPQGARGYTF. The CDR3, as DNA: TGTGCCCGTCCTCAGGGGGCGCGGGGCTACACCTTC. Drawing the rest from reference TRBV30 and TRBJ1-2, the complete variable domain is SQTIHQWPATLVQPVGSPLSLECTVEGTSNPNLYWYRQAAGRGLQLLFYSVGIGQISSEVPQNLSASRPQDRQFILSSKKLLLSDSGFYLCARPQGARGYTFGSGTRLTVV.

The chain carries TRBV5-1 and TRBJ2-3; tentatively, D is TRBD2 (5 bases). Trimming removed 1 base from V and 8 bases from J, with 5 bases in between. This CDR3 comprises 11 residues. Germline V gives CDR1 SGHRS, CDR2 YFSETQ. The CDR3: CASSLLATQYF. The CDR3 DNA follows: TGCGCCAGCAGCTTGCTAGCTACGCAGTATTTT.

The chain is built from TRBV9 and TRBJ1-2; a weak D match, TRBD1 (5 bases). The CDR3 runs to 16 residues. Trimming cost V 0 bases and J 4 bases, with 16 bases left between them. The germline V gene encodes CDR1 SGDLS and CDR2 YYNGEE. The CDR3 reads CASSVGGTDIPYGYTF. The CDR3 bases are TGTGCCAGCAGCGTAGGCGGGACGGACATCCCCTATGGCTACACCTTC.

The rearrangement links TRBV10-3 to TRBJ2-5; 9 nucleotides match TRBD2. V trimming: 3 bases; J trimming: 10 bases; junction bases outside the gene matches: 12. There are 15 residues in the CDR3. Germline-derived CDR1 and CDR2 are ENHRY and SYGVKD. CDR3: CAISDGATSGLDQYF. CDR3 DNA: TGTGCCATCAGTGATGGGGCTACTAGCGGGCTAGACCAGTACTTC.

The chain uses TRBV14 and TRBJ1-5; TRBD1 matches 8 bases. The junction had 7 bases not matched to a gene; V was cut back by 3 bases and J by 3 bases. Germline CDR1 SGHDN, CDR2 FVKESK. CDR3 length: 16 amino acids. DNA for the CDR3: TGTGCCAGCAGCCAGGGTGGGACAGGTCTCAATCAGCCCCAGCATTTT. It is translated as CASSQGGTGLNQPQHF.

This clone was observed a few times. The chain joins TRBV4-2 to TRBJ2-2; D unresolved. Germline CDR1 is LGHNA and CDR2 is YNFKEQ. The CDR3 runs 16 residues. The V gene lost 3 bases and the J gene lost 5 bases, with 16 bases spanning the gap. This chain's CDR3 is CASSHSLNGVTGELFF. In DNA, the CDR3 is TGTGCCAGCAGCCATTCTTTGAACGGTGTTACCGGGGAGCTGTTTTTT.

The rearrangement joins TRBV9 to TRBJ2-7; possible D gene TRBD1, 5 bases. The CDR3 is 15 amino acids. CDR1 SGDLS and CDR2 YYNGEE come from the germline V gene. The V and J ends lost 0 bases and 0 bases respectively, with 10 bases between them. The CDR3 sequence: CASSVGEGVSYEQYF. The CDR3 coding sequence is TGTGCCAGCAGCGTAGGTGAAGGGGTCTCCTACGAGCAGTACTTC.

The rearrangement links TRBV6-4 to TRBJ1-1; no reliable D call. The CDR3 loop spans 13 amino acids. CDR1 is MRHNA, CDR2 SNTAGT, per germline. The V end was cut by 8 bases, the J end by 4 bases, with 14 bases between. This CDR3 is CASRREGGTEAFF. CDR3 DNA: TGTGCCAGCCGGAGGGAAGGCGGCACTGAAGCTTTCTTT.

This chain uses TRBV6-1 with TRBJ2-3; tentative D call: TRBD1 (6 bases). Germline assignment: CDR1 MNHNS and CDR2 SASEGT. This CDR3 region has 15 residues. The V end was cut by 4 bases, the J end by 2 bases, with 13 bases between. The CDR3 here is CASSADRGITDTQYF. CDR3 coding DNA: TGTGCCAGCAGTGCGGACAGAGGGATCACAGATACGCAGTATTTT.

The chain couples TRBV7-2 to TRBJ2-4, with D possibly TRBD1 on 5 matching bases. The CDR3 runs 16 residues. Germline CDR1 is SGHTA and CDR2 is FQGNSA. V lost 5 bases and J lost 0, with 14 bases in between. The CDR3 loop reads CASSDDSQLAKNIQYF. In nucleotides, the CDR3 is TGTGCCAGCAGCGACGACAGTCAACTAGCCAAAAACATTCAGTACTTC.

The chain links TRBV6-1 to TRBJ2-5, with 11 bases fitting TRBD1. The CDR3 is 14 residues long. V shed 6 bases, J shed 5 bases, and the junction held 5 bases outside the gene matches. Germline CDR1 and CDR2: MNHNS and SASEGT. CDR3 DNA sequence: TGTGCCAGCAGAAGGGACAGGGGGGAGGAGACCCAGTACTTC. Its protein is CASRRDRGEETQYF.

This chain uses TRBV7-9 with TRBJ1-4, with 8 bases identical to TRBD1. Trimming took 5 bases from V and 8 from J; bases not matched to a gene: 10. Germline CDR1 and CDR2: SEHNR and FQNEAQ (reference sequence). This CDR3 spans 15 amino acids. The CDR3 sequence is CASSPLQGGREKLFF. The CDR3, as DNA: TGTGCCAGCAGCCCATTACAGGGGGGACGGGAAAAACTGTTTTTT.

This sequence joins TRBV7-9 and TRBJ1-1, with TRBD1 matching over 9 bases. CDR1 is SEHNR, CDR2 FQNEAQ, per germline (reference sequence). The CDR3 is 17 amino acids. Trimming cost V 5 bases and J 3 bases; bases outside gene matches: 13. CDR3 amino acids: CASSPTYSTGGDTEAFF. CDR3 coding DNA: TGTGCCAGCAGCCCTACATATTCGACAGGGGGTGACACTGAAGCTTTCTTT.

This clone was seen more than once but under ten times. The chain joins TRBV7-9 to TRBJ1-1; no clear D. The CDR3 runs to 11 residues. CDR1 SEHNR and CDR2 FQNEAQ come from the germline V gene (reference sequence). V was pared by 6 bases and J by 8 bases, with 10 bases between. CDR3 bases: TGTGCCAGCAGTTCCAGTCCAGAAGCTTTCTTT. This codes for CASSSSPEAFF. Using reference TRBV7-9 and TRBJ1-1 for the parts outside the CDR3, the full variable domain is DTGVSQNPRHKITKRGQNVTFRCDPISEHNRLYWYRQTLGQGPEFLTYFQNEAQLEKSRLLSDRFSAERPKGSFSTLEIQRTEQGDSAMYLCASSSSPEAFFGQGTRLTVV.

The chain combines TRBV14 with TRBJ2-1; D perhaps matches TRBD2 (6 bases). Deletions cut 1 base from V and 3 bases from J, with 10 bases between. There are 15 residues in the CDR3. The germline CDR1 and CDR2 sequences are SGHDN and FVKESK. CDR3 amino acids: CASSQVGDFYNEQFF. In DNA, the CDR3 is TGTGCCAGCAGCCAAGTGGGGGACTTCTACAATGAGCAGTTCTTC.

This sequence joins TRBV30 and TRBJ2-3; maybe TRBD2 (5 bases). CDR3 length: 15 residues. Trimming took off 0 bases at V and 1 base at J, with 11 bases between the two ends. Germline values: CDR1 GTSNPN, CDR2 SVGIG (reference sequence). The CDR3 DNA sequence: TGTGCCTGGAGTGTAACTAGGACGGGCACAGATACGCAGTATTTT. This encodes CAWSVTRTGTDTQYF.

The chain employs TRBV18 and TRBJ2-2, with 7 positions matching TRBD2. J gave up 4 bases and V 2 bases, and 10 bases lay outside the gene matches. The length of the CDR3 is 17 residues. Germline V gene lookup returns CDR1 KGHSH and CDR2 LQKENI. The CDR3 protein is CASSPSSAGAPTGELFF. The DNA of the CDR3 is TGTGCCAGCTCACCAAGCTCTGCGGGAGCACCCACCGGGGAGCTGTTTTTT.

J is TRBJ2-5 and V is TRBV13, with 12 nucleotides matching TRBD2. The length of the CDR3 is 16 residues. V dropped 5 bases and J dropped 2; count of bases not matched to a gene: 6. CDR1 PRHDT and CDR2 FYEKMQ come from the germline V gene (reference sequence). The CDR3 bases are TGTGCCAGCAGCGGCAGGACTAGCGGGGAACAAGAGACCCAGTACTTC. It encodes CASSGRTSGEQETQYF.

V gene TRBV30 combines with J gene TRBJ2-3; D not certain. The V and J ends lost 1 base and 8 bases respectively, with 7 bases between them. The germline V gene encodes CDR1 GTSNPN and CDR2 SVGIG (reference sequence). This CDR3 region has 11 residues. CDR3 amino acids: CAWSGPGTQYF. The CDR3 DNA sequence: TGTGCCTGGAGTGGGCCTGGTACGCAGTATTTT.

The gene calls are TRBV30 and TRBJ1-4, with 7 bases lining up with TRBD1. Germline V gene lookup returns CDR1 GTSNPN and CDR2 SVGIG (reference sequence). The ends lost 0 bases at V and 9 bases at J; junction bases unmatched: 1. The CDR3 runs to 12 residues. The CDR3 nucleotides read TGTGCCTGGAGTGTACAGGGGCAAAAACTGTTTTTT. It translates to CAWSVQGQKLFF.

This chain connects TRBV7-8 to TRBJ2-3; weak D call: TRBD1 (6 bases). The CDR3 is made up of 16 amino acids. The V gene's germline CDR1 is SGHVS and CDR2 FQNEAQ. Deletions cut 6 bases from V and 0 bases from J, with 16 bases between. CDR3 DNA sequence: TGTGCCAGCAGAGTTACAGGGTTCACTAGCACAGATACGCAGTATTTT. Its protein product is CASRVTGFTSTDTQYF.

V gene TRBV29-1 combines with J gene TRBJ2-5; D possibly corresponds to TRBD2 (6 bases). This CDR3 spans 12 amino acids. V was trimmed by 7 bases and J by 7 bases, leaving 16 bases between them. Germline CDR1 SQVTM, CDR2 ANQGSEA. CDR3 in DNA: TGCAGCGCGGGACTCCCCCAGGGGACCCAGTACTTC. Translating it yields CSAGLPQGTQYF.

The V call is TRBV27, the J call TRBJ1-3; the D gene is possibly TRBD1 (5 bases). The germline V gene encodes CDR1 MNHEY and CDR2 SMNVEV (reference sequence). The CDR3 contains 17 residues. Trimming took off 4 bases at V and 0 bases at J, with 16 bases between the two ends. The CDR3 region has the DNA TGTGCCAGCAGTTCTCGCAGGGCGGAGAGCTCTGGAAACACCATATATTTT. The encoded protein is CASSSRRAESSGNTIYF.

The rearrangement uses TRBV12-5 and TRBJ1-5, with TRBD1 matching over 11 bases. The CDR3 extends over 16 amino acids. Germline CDR1 reads LGHNT; CDR2 reads FRNRAP. V was pared by 1 base and J by 5 bases, with 4 bases of the junction left unmatched. CDR3 sequence: CASGLGTGGSYQPQHF. CDR3 sequence (DNA): TGTGCTAGTGGTTTGGGGACAGGGGGCTCTTATCAGCCCCAGCATTTT.

The chain links TRBV30 to TRBJ1-5; D is unresolved. V lost 2 bases and J 8 bases, leaving 13 bases between the germline ends. CDR3 length: 13 amino acids. Germline assignment: CDR1 GTSNPN and CDR2 SVGIG (reference sequence). As DNA, the CDR3 is TGTGCCTGGAGTCCGATTTCTACTGAGCCCCAGCATTTT. This gives the protein CAWSPISTEPQHF.

The chain is built from TRBV10-3 and TRBJ2-1, with 7 bases fitting TRBD2. The CDR3 has 14 residues. Germline V gene sequence: CDR1 ENHRY, CDR2 SYGVKD. J lost 4 bases, V lost 7 bases, and 7 bases had no gene match. The CDR3 DNA sequence: TGTGCCATCAAAGGGCTAGCGGATTACAATGAGCAGTTCTTC. Encoded protein: CAIKGLADYNEQFF.

The chain employs TRBV2 and TRBJ2-2, with 9 bases lining up with TRBD1. The junction had 8 bases not matched to a gene; V was cut back by 10 bases and J by 5 bases. Germline assignment: CDR1 SNHLY and CDR2 FYNNEI. This CDR3 region has 14 residues. The CDR3: CATSGTGSTGELFF. CDR3 sequence (DNA): TGTGCCACCTCCGGGACAGGGAGTACCGGGGAGCTGTTTTTT.

The chain joins TRBV5-8 to TRBJ2-7; no firm D call. CDR1 is SGHTS and CDR2 is YDEGEE in the germline V gene. V lost 3 bases and J 6 bases, leaving 22 bases between the germline ends. This CDR3 is built from 16 residues. CDR3 nucleotides: TGTGCCAGCAGCTCCCCCCGTGTGACTTTAAGAAGCGAGCAGTACTTC. This translates into CASSSPRVTLRSEQYF.

This clone was seen just once. The chain combines TRBV27 with TRBJ2-1; 10 positions match TRBD2. The CDR3 is 15 amino acids. V shed 6 bases, J shed 9 bases, and the junction held 11 bases outside the gene matches. CDR1 is MNHEY, CDR2 SMNVEV, per germline (reference sequence). This CDR3 is CASSLSGGTPGEQFF. Here the CDR3 DNA reads TGTGCCAGCAGCCTTAGCGGGGGGACCCCAGGTGAGCAGTTCTTC.

The count of this clone is one. The chain joins TRBV7-2 to TRBJ2-1; D is possibly TRBD2 (6 bases). The germline V gene encodes CDR1 SGHTA and CDR2 FQGNSA. CDR3 length equals 14 residues. V was trimmed by 0 bases and J by 9 bases, leaving 12 bases between them. CDR3 sequence: CASSLATRSGEQFF. The CDR3 bases are TGTGCCAGCAGCTTAGCGACTAGGTCAGGTGAGCAGTTCTTC.

The V and J genes are TRBV5-1 and TRBJ2-2; D might be TRBD1 (5 bases). CDR1 and CDR2 (germline): SGHRS, YFSETQ. This CDR3 has 15 residues. V dropped 2 bases and J dropped 5 bases, with 13 bases sitting between them. Here the CDR3 reads CASSFQGLGTGELFF. The CDR3 coding sequence is TGCGCCAGCAGCTTTCAGGGCCTGGGGACCGGGGAGCTGTTTTTT.